The text below deals with one T cell receptor beta chain. The antigen it recognizes is unknown. Qualities for individual bases were not recorded, and no much larger clone is one base off. This sample is part of a study of OX40 agonist ivuxolimab in advanced cancers. Background for the entire study: The costimulatory receptor OX40 (CD134) was targeted by ivuxolimab, a fully human IgG2 agonistic monoclonal antibody. Intravenous ivuxolimab was administered to patients every 2 weeks at six dose levels: 0.01, 0.1, 0.3, 1.5, 3 and 10 mg/kg. The dose-escalation cohort was about 83% male with a mean age of about 60 years, ranging from about 23 to 85. Partial responses occurred in three dose-escalation patients, of whom one had hepatocellular carcinoma and two had cutaneous melanoma. Prior anti-PD-1, anti-PD-L1 or anti-CTLA-4 therapy was permitted, and 40% to 50% of dose-escalation patients had received checkpoint inhibitors. The purpose of peripheral TCRbeta sequencing was to test whether ivuxolimab changed TCR sequence diversity and led to clonal T-cell expansion. The paper reports the monotherapy dose-escalation portion (N ≈ 50 patients) of the phase I ivuxolimab trial. Of the 50 or so patients in dose escalation, about 20 had hepatocellular carcinoma, about 15 had melanoma, 9 had renal cell carcinoma and 9 had head and neck cancer.

Broad study findings and their caveats: At doses of 0.1 to 3.0 mg/kg, clonal expansion of both CD4+ and CD8+ blood T cells was observed from baseline to week 6. Low levels of normalized T-cell clonal expansion were also shown by some nonresponding patients. On average, CD8+ T cells showed more expanded clones than CD4+ T cells after ivuxolimab. Antigen specificity was not determined for the clonally expanded peripheral T cells. In the 0.1-3.0 mg/kg groups, partial responders had among the lowest normalized peripheral clonal expansion, particularly in CD8+ T cells.

Cut back by 2 bases and 0 bases, the V and J ends lie 13 bases apart. The CDR3 holds 16 amino acids from the cysteine to the phenylalanine. The read is trimmed to its CDR3 DNA, 48 bases read in frame from base 1. From the germline V gene, CDR1 is SGHVS and CDR2 is FQNEAQ. Genomic DNA was extracted from sorted cells for sequencing of the TCRbeta CDR3 region. The immunoSEQ Assay was used for sequencing of TCRbeta CDR3 regions. Here the immuneACCESS table is served through TCRdb, limited to in-frame sequences with V and J called. Missing clones are a known gap in these copies; in checked studies unresolved V genes cover under half, and the rest lacks a known reason. In this sample the table shows approximately 70,000 clones, roughly 83% of which occur a single time. 6% to 9.5% of the sample is taken by the ten largest. Patients with autoimmune disease history or receiving systemic immunosuppression were excluded from the trial. Peripheral blood for TCR sequencing was collected from all dose cohorts at baseline, on cycle 4 day 1, and on cycle 7 day 1. Samples came from an open-label, multicenter, first-in-human phase I dose-escalation trial of ivuxolimab. Adults with locally advanced or metastatic melanoma, renal cell carcinoma, hepatocellular carcinoma or head and neck squamous cell carcinoma were enrolled in the trial. Before TCR sequencing, CD4+ and CD8+ T cells were separately sorted from peripheral blood.

The rearrangement combines TRBV7-8 with TRBJ1-1; confidence is insufficient to name the D gene. The receptor was derived from an adult with an advanced solid tumor such as melanoma, head and neck, liver or kidney cancer. This material consisted of CD4+ or CD8+ T cells sorted from blood, taken in a trial of the OX40 agonist ivuxolimab. The CDR3 in this case is CASSLWSVGMNTEAFF. The nucleotides read TGTGCCAGCAGCTTATGGTCTGTCGGGATGAACACTGAAGCTTTCTTT.